Each of the 9 T cell receptor beta chains below was sequenced from the same sample in a study of cytomegalovirus exposure and HLA in healthy donors. The study ran its PCR with 60 Vbeta and 13 Jbeta primers. Profiling relied on immunoSEQ multiplex PCR, and the TCRdb table lists in-frame clones only, not all of them. The table has over 200,000 clones, approximately 79% seen once. Sequencing input: PBMCs. Receptors originate from a male donor in good health and CMV-seronegative.

The chain is built from TRBV27 and TRBJ2-3; 7 bases align to TRBD1. Looked up from germline, CDR1 is MNHEY and CDR2 is SMNVEV (reference sequence). V lost 5 bases and J lost 2; bases outside the gene matches: 13. CDR3 length equals 17 residues. The chain's CDR3 is CASSPPRQGRTTDTQYF. The CDR3 DNA reads as TGTGCCAGCAGTCCCCCCCGACAGGGACGAACCACAGATACGCAGTATTTT.

J is TRBJ1-2 and V is TRBV6-5; TRBD1 agrees at 8 bases. CDR1 and CDR2 from the germline V gene are MNHEY and SVGAGI. There are 13 residues in the CDR3. The junction had 3 bases not matched to a gene; V was cut back by 4 bases and J by 5 bases. CDR3 loop: CASSSRQGYGYTF. Written as DNA, the CDR3 is TGTGCCAGCAGTTCAAGACAGGGGTATGGCTACACCTTC.

The chain couples TRBV19 to TRBJ2-5; 7 bases align to TRBD2. CDR1 and CDR2 (germline): LNHDA, SQIVND (reference sequence). The CDR3 length is 14 residues. V was clipped by 5 bases and J by 7 bases; unmatched bases: 10. CDR3 in DNA: TGTGCCAGTAGTGAGGGCGGGAGAATGGGGACCCAGTACTTC. Its protein product is CASSEGGRMGTQYF.

V and J are TRBV6-5 and TRBJ2-7; maybe TRBD1 (6 bases). This CDR3 contains 13 residues. CDR1 is MNHEY and CDR2 is SVGAGI in the germline V gene. With 6 bases removed from V and 6 bases from J, the gap between germline ends came to 15 bases. CDR3 DNA sequence: TGTGCCAGCAGGAATGGACAGTCTCTCGAGCAGTACTTC. Protein product: CASRNGQSLEQYF.

The chain employs TRBV27 and TRBJ1-2; a possible D gene is TRBD1 (5 bases). Germline V gives CDR1 MNHEY, CDR2 SMNVEV (reference sequence). V lost 3 bases and J 4 bases, leaving 9 bases between the germline ends. This CDR3 region has 13 residues. The CDR3 protein is CASSLQGGYGYTF. The CDR3 DNA sequence: TGTGCCAGCAGTTTGCAGGGTGGCTATGGCTACACCTTC.

The chain has TRBV7-2 and TRBJ1-4, with TRBD1 matching 9 bases. The CDR3 totals 15 residues. V lost 5 bases and J lost 0; bases outside the gene matches: 1. Per germline, CDR1 SGHTA and CDR2 FQGNSA. The CDR3 DNA follows: TGTGCCAGCAGCCGACAGGGGGCAACTAATGAAAAACTGTTTTTT. It yields the protein CASSRQGATNEKLFF.

This chain uses TRBV7-9 with TRBJ2-7; a weak D match, TRBD2 (5 bases). Germline lookup yields CDR1 SEHNR and CDR2 FQNEAQ (reference sequence). The CDR3 extends over 16 amino acids. V was clipped by 0 bases and J by 3 bases, with 15 bases between them. In nucleotides, the CDR3 is TGTGCCAGCAGCTTAGCGGTGGAGAACGGGGACTACGAGCAGTACTTC. Translating gives CASSLAVENGDYEQYF.

This chain uses TRBV28 with TRBJ2-1; D possibly corresponds to TRBD2 (6 bases). Between the trimmed V and J ends, which lost 6 bases and 2 bases, there was a span of 17 bases. CDR1 is MDHEN, CDR2 SYDVKM, per germline. The CDR3 covers 16 residues. The CDR3 loop is CASSRGPGRPYNEQFF. CDR3 in DNA: TGTGCCAGCAGCCGAGGGCCAGGGAGGCCCTACAATGAGCAGTTCTTC. Using reference TRBV28 and TRBJ2-1 for the parts outside the CDR3, the full variable domain is DVKVTQSSRYLVKRTGEKVFLECVQDMDHENMFWYRQDPGLGLRLIYFSYDVKMKEKGDIPEGYSVSREKKERFSLILESASTNQTSMYLCASSRGPGRPYNEQFFGPGTRLTVL.

The chain uses TRBV19 and TRBJ2-1; TRBD2 aligns across 8 bases. CDR3 length: 15 amino acids. Trimming at V came to 5 bases and at J to 2 bases, leaving 5 bases not matched to a gene. From germline, CDR1 is LNHDA and CDR2 SQIVND (reference sequence). The CDR3 here is CASSESGGPYNEQFF. DNA for the CDR3: TGTGCCAGTAGTGAATCGGGGGGGCCCTACAATGAGCAGTTCTTC.